The present T cell receptor beta chain was sequenced within a study of PD-1 blockade in mismatch repair-deficient tumors. Overall study findings and caveats: After pembrolizumab, tumor-resident clones rose rapidly, then generally contracted before radiologic responses.

Every patient had mismatch repair deficiency by PCR or immunohistochemistry. TCR sequencing covered three patients who responded to pembrolizumab. Sequencing used immunoSEQ multiplex PCR; TCRdb keeps in-frame clones, though not all of them. The sample consists of 100,000 or so clones, 70% to 85% of them appearing once. This clone appeared many times. The antigen remains unidentified. Germline CDR1 and CDR2: SEHNR and FQNEAQ (reference sequence). The CDR3 sequence is 11 residues long. Trimming cost V 4 bases and J 6 bases, with 7 bases left between them. Sequenced here: peripheral blood, sampled roughly eight months after starting pembrolizumab. The chain combines TRBV7-9 with TRBJ2-7; D is unresolved. The clonotype was recovered from an adult with mismatch repair-deficient cancer. CDR3 amino acids: CASSSEREQYF. CDR3 in DNA: TGTGCCAGCAGCTCCGAGCGCGAGCAGTACTTC. Full variable domain (remainder filled in from reference TRBV7-9 and TRBJ2-7): DTGVSQNPRHKITKRGQNVTFRCDPISEHNRLYWYRQTLGQGPEFLTYFQNEAQLEKSRLLSDRFSAERPKGSFSTLEIQRTEQGDSAMYLCASSSEREQYFGPGTRLTVT.